These 14 T cell receptor beta chains originate from one sample sequenced in a study of T cells after yellow fever vaccination. Each CDR3 protein is one row after TCRdb ran MiXCR on the 5' RACE reads. The table has 320,000 or so distinct CDR3 sequences, 7% to 9% seen once. Sequencing was performed on PBMCs, taken approximately 40 days after the first yellow fever vaccination. The receptors were sampled from a man aged 18 to 30 who received the YFV17D yellow fever vaccine.

This clonotype was counted between two and nine times. The CDR3 DNA is TGTGCCAGCAGCCTCTGGGGGGAGGCCACAGATACGCAGTATTTT. Protein product: CASSLWGEATDTQYF. The genes are TRBV14 and TRBJ2-3, with a weak D call TRBD2 (6 bases). Germline lookup yields CDR1 SGHDN and CDR2 FVKESK. V was shortened by 4 bases and J by 2 bases, with 13 bases between the two germline ends. The CDR3 covers 15 residues.

This clonotype was detected only a few times. CDR3 sequence (DNA): TGTGCCAGCAGCTTAGGGCTAGCGGGGGGAAACGAGCAGTACGTC. Amino acids: CASSLGLAGGNEQYV. The chain has TRBV7-9 and TRBJ2-7; 11 bases match TRBD2. The CDR3 extends over 15 amino acids. With V trimmed by 1 base and J by 5 bases, 4 bases remained unmatched. Germline V gene lookup returns CDR1 SEHNR and CDR2 FQNEAQ (reference sequence).

V and J are TRBV19 and TRBJ2-1, with TRBD2 matching over 7 bases. Trimming cost V 2 bases and J 3 bases; bases outside gene matches: 4. CDR1 and CDR2 from the germline V gene are LNHDA and SQIVND (reference sequence). The CDR3 has 15 residues. The CDR3, as DNA: TGTGCCAGTAGTATAATCGGGGGGTACTACAATGAGCAGTTCTTC. It codes for CASSIIGGYYNEQFF.

In this sample, this clonotype turned up many times. V is TRBV7-2 and J is TRBJ2-5, with D perhaps matching TRBD2 (5 bases). Per germline, CDR1 SGHTA and CDR2 FQGNSA. This CDR3 comprises 14 residues. V was cut by 1 base and J by 2 bases, with 8 bases left in between. The CDR3 DNA follows: TGTGCCAGCAGCTTAGGTTGGACTCAAGAGACCCAGTACTTC. Amino acids: CASSLGWTQETQYF. Using reference TRBV7-2 and TRBJ2-5 for the parts outside the CDR3, the full variable domain is GAGVSQSPSNKVTEKGKDVELRCDPISGHTALYWYRQSLGQGLEFLIYFQGNSAPDKSGLPSDRFSAERTGGSVSTLTIQRTQQEDSAVYLCASSLGWTQETQYFGPGTRLLVL.

The chain employs TRBV5-8 and TRBJ2-1; 7 bases agree with TRBD1. The CDR3 covers 12 residues. Losses at the gene ends were 9 bases for V and 11 bases for J; bases not matched to a gene: 11. Per germline, CDR1 SGHTS and CDR2 YDEGEE. The CDR3 DNA reads as TGTGCCATGAGCATTGGGACAGCAAAGCAGTTCTTC. Translated: CAMSIGTAKQFF.

This sequence joins TRBV4-1 and TRBJ1-2; possibly TRBD1 for D (5 bases). The CDR3 is 14 residues long. Germline CDR1 MGHRA, CDR2 YSYEKL. V was pared by 0 bases and J by 4 bases, with 9 bases between. The CDR3 here is CASSQDRDGYGYTF. The CDR3 DNA follows: TGCGCCAGCAGCCAAGATCGGGACGGCTATGGCTACACCTTC.

This clonotype was picked up a small number of times. The chain has TRBV3-1 and TRBJ2-7; 13 bases fit TRBD2. Unmatched junction bases numbered 6, after V lost 3 bases and J lost 4 bases. The CDR3 is made up of 16 amino acids. Germline CDR1 is LGHDT and CDR2 is YNNKEL (reference sequence). Here the CDR3 reads CASSHFRTSGGYEQYF. Written as DNA, the CDR3 is TGTGCCAGCAGCCACTTTAGGACTAGCGGGGGTTACGAGCAGTACTTC.

The rearrangement uses TRBV5-1 and TRBJ1-2; possibly TRBD1 for D (5 bases). V was clipped by 7 bases and J by 2 bases, with 9 bases between them. The CDR3 extends over 12 amino acids. Germline-derived CDR1 and CDR2 are SGHRS and YFSETQ. The CDR3 sequence: CASGADNYGYTF. The CDR3 DNA follows: TGCGCCAGCGGGGCGGACAACTATGGCTACACCTTC.

This clonotype appeared many times. The chain is built from TRBV5-1 and TRBJ2-3; either TRBD1 or TRBD2 may supply D (5 bases each). CDR3 length: 15 residues. Trimming took off 3 bases at V and 4 bases at J, with 15 bases between the two ends. Per the germline V gene, CDR1 is SGHRS and CDR2 is YFSETQ. The CDR3 sequence: CASSSGPNGPDTQYF. The CDR3 DNA reads TGCGCCAGCAGCTCGGGACCTAATGGGCCAGATACGCAGTATTTT.

The genes are TRBV25-1 and TRBJ2-7; 8 bases map to TRBD1. CDR1 MGHDK and CDR2 SYGVNS come from the germline V gene. The CDR3 length is 13 residues. V lost 5 bases and J lost 5; bases outside the gene matches: 5. CDR3 in amino acids: CASSLSGGDEQYV. As DNA, the CDR3 is TGTGCCAGCAGTTTGTCAGGGGGCGACGAGCAGTACGTC.

Many counts were recorded for this clonotype. V is TRBV6-1 and J is TRBJ2-2; D possibly uses TRBD1 or TRBD2 (6 bases each). V lost 5 bases and J lost 0, with 10 bases in between. Germline V CDR1 and CDR2: MNHNS, SASEGT. The length of the CDR3 is 15 residues. The CDR3 DNA is TGTGCCAGCAGTCCACGGGGGCCGAACACCGGGGAGCTGTTTTTT. Translating it yields CASSPRGPNTGELFF.

This clonotype was seen at least ten times. The rearrangement links TRBV6-5 to TRBJ2-2; 11 nucleotides match TRBD1. Germline loops: CDR1 MNHEY, CDR2 SVGAGI. The CDR3 has 15 amino acids. Germline trimming cut 4 bases from V and 7 bases from J; bases unmatched to any gene: 5. CDR3 DNA: TGTGCCAGCAGTTCCCGGGACAGGGGGTTCGGGGAGCTGTTTTTT. This translates into CASSSRDRGFGELFF.

The chain has TRBV5-5 and TRBJ2-5; 12 bases map to TRBD2. The germline gives CDR1 SGHKS, CDR2 YYEKEE (reference sequence). CDR3 length equals 17 residues. With V trimmed by 3 bases and J by 7 bases, 13 bases remained unmatched. The CDR3 bases are TGTGCCAGCAGCTCAACTAGCGGGGGGCCTGGGTCGGGGACCCAGTACTTC. Its protein is CASSSTSGGPGSGTQYF. Variable domain in full (rest from reference TRBV5-5 and TRBJ2-5): DAGVTQSPTHLIKTRGQQVTLRCSPISGHKSVSWYQQVLGQGPQFIFQYYEKEERGRGNFPDRFSARQFPNYSSELNVNALLLGDSALYLCASSSTSGGPGSGTQYFGPGTRLLVL.

This clonotype showed up just a few times. The chain recombines TRBV10-2 with TRBJ2-3; D remains ambiguous. CDR3 length equals 14 residues. The germline gives CDR1 WSHSY, CDR2 SAAADI. Trimming removed 3 bases at V and 2 bases at J, with 9 bases between. The CDR3, as DNA: TGCGCCAGCAGTGATGTGTTTTCCACAGATACGCAGTATTTT. Protein: CASSDVFSTDTQYF.